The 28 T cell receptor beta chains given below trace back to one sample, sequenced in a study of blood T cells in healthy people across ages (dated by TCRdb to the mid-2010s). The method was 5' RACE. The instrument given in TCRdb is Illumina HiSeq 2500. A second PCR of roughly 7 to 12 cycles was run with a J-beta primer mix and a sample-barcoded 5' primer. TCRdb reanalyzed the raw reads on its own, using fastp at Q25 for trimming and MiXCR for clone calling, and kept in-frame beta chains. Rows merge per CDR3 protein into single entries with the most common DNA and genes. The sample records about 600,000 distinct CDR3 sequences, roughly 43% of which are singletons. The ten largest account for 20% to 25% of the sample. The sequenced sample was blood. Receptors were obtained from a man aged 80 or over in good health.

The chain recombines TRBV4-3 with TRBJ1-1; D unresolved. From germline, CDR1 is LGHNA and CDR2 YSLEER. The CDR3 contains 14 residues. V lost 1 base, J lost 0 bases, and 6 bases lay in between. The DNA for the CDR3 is TGCGCCAGCAGCCAAGTAGGGTTGAACACTGAAGCTTTCTTT. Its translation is CASSQVGLNTEAFF.

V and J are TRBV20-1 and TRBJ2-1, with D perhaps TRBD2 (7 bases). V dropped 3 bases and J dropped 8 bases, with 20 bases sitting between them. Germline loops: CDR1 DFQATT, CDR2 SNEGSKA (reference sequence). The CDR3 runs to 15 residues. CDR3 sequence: CSASPGGGKVDEQFF. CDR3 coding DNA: TGCAGTGCTAGCCCGGGGGGCGGGAAAGTCGATGAGCAGTTCTTC.

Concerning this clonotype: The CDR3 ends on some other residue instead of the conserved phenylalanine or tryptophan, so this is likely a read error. DNA for the CDR3: TGTGTCAGCAGCTTACTGGGGGCCAGGTACAATGAGCAGTTCTTA. Amino acids: CVSSLLGARYNEQFL. The genes are TRBV11-1 and TRBJ2-1; D perhaps matches TRBD1 (6 bases). The germline CDR1 and CDR2 sequences are SGHAT and FQDESV (reference sequence). This CDR3 contains 15 residues.

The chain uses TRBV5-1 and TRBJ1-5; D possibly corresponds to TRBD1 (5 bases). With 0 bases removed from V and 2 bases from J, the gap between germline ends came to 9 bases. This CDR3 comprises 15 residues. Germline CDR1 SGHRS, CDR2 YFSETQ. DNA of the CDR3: TGCGCCAGCAGCTTGGGGGGCATAGGCAATCAGCCCCAGCATTTT. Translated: CASSLGGIGNQPQHF.

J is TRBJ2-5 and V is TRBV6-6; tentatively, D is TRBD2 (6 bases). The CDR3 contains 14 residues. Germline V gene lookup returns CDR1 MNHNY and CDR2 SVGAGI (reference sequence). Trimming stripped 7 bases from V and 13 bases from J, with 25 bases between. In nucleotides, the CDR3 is TGTGCCAGCACTACGGGGGAAGGGACCAGGCGCGCGTACTTC. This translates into CASTTGEGTRRAYF.

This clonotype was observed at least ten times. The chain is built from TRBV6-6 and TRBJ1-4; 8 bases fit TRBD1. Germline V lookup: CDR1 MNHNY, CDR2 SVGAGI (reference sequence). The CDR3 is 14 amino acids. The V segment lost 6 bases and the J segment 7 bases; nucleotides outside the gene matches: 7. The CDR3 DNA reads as TGTGCCAGCAGGGCAGGGGGCCAGGGTGAAAAACTGTTTTTT. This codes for CASRAGGQGEKLFF.

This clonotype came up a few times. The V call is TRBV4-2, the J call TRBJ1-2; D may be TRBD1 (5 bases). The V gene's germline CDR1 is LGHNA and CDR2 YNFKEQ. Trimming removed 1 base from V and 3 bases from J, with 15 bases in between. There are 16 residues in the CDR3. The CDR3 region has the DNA TGTGCCAGCAGCCAAGTGGGCAGGGAGGATGACTATGGCTACACCTTC. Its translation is CASSQVGREDDYGYTF.

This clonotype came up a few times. In DNA form, the CDR3 reads TGTGCCAGCAGCATAAGGACAGGGGGCGATTCCGAGCAGTACTTC. Translated, it gives CASSIRTGGDSEQYF. V and J are TRBV7-9 and TRBJ2-7, with 11 bases fitting TRBD1. This CDR3 region has 15 residues. CDR1 and CDR2 from the germline V gene are SEHNR and FQNEAQ (reference sequence). With 5 bases clipped from V and 6 bases from J, the junction kept 9 bases outside the gene matches.

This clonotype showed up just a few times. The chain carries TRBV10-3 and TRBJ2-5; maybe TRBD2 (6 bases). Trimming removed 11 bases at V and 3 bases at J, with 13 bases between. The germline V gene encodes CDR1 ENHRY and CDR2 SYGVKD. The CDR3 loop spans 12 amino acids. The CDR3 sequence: CASAGLEETQYF. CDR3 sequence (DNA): TGTGCCTCAGCGGGCCTTGAAGAGACCCAGTACTTC.

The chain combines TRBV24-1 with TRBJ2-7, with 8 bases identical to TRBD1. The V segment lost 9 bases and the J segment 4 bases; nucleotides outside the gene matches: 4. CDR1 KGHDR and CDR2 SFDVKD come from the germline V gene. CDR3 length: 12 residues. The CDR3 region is CATGTGQYEQYF. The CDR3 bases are TGTGCCACCGGGACAGGTCAGTACGAGCAGTACTTC.

In DNA, the CDR3 is TGTGCCAGCAGAGTGACAGGGCTCAATGAGCAGTTCTTC. The encoded protein is CASRVTGLNEQFF. The rearrangement uses TRBV6-2 or TRBV6-3 and TRBJ2-1; TRBD1 aligns across 7 bases. The CDR3 totals 13 residues. CDR1 is MNHEY and CDR2 is SVGEGT in the germline V gene. The V gene end was trimmed by 6 bases and the J gene end by 6 bases; junction bases not matched to a gene: 5.

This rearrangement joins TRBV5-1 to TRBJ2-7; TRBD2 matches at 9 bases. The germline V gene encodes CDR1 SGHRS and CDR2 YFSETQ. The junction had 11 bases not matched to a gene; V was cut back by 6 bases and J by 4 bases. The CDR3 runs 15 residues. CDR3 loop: CASKISGSSPYEQYF. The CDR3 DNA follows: TGCGCCAGCAAGATTAGCGGGAGTTCTCCATACGAGCAGTACTTC.

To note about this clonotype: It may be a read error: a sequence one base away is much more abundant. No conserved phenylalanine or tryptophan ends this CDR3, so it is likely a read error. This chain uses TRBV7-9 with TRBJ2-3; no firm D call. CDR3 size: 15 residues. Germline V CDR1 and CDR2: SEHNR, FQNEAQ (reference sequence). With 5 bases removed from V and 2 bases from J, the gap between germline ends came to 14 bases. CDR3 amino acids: CASSRPGGTTDTQYS. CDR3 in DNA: TGTGCCAGCAGCCGACCGGGCGGAACCACAGATACGCAGTATTCT.

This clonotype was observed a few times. CDR3 region: CASSYTADNSPLHF. CDR3 DNA sequence: TGTGCCAGCAGTTACACGGCTGATAATTCACCCCTCCACTTT. The rearrangement links TRBV6-6 to TRBJ1-6, with unresolved D. The germline gives CDR1 MNHNY, CDR2 SVGAGI (reference sequence). The V end was cut by 2 bases, the J end by 5 bases, with 7 bases between. The CDR3 loop spans 14 amino acids.

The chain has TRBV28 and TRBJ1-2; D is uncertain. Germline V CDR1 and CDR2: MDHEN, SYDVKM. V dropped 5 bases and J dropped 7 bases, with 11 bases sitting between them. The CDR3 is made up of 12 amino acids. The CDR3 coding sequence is TGTGCCAGCAGTCTGCTTGGGCTTGGCTACACCTTC. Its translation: CASSLLGLGYTF.

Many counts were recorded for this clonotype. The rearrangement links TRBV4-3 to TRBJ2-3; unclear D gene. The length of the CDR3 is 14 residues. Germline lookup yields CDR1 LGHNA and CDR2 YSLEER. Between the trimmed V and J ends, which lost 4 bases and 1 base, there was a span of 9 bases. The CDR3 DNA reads TGCGCCAGCAGCCTGGCCCCCGGCACAGATACGCAGTATTTT. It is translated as CASSLAPGTDTQYF.

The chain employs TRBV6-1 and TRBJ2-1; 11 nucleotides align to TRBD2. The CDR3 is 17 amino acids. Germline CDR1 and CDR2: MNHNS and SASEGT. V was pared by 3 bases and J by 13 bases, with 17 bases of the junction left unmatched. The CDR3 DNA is TGTGCCAGCAGTGAGAGGCCTAGCGGGGGGACGGGTGAGACCCAGTTCTTC. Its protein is CASSERPSGGTGETQFF.

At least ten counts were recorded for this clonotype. CDR3 region: CASPSRVSNYGYTF. In DNA, the CDR3 is TGTGCCAGCCCGTCCCGGGTTTCGAACTATGGCTACACCTTC. J is TRBJ1-2 and V is TRBV13; D ambiguous. V shed 8 bases and J shed 2 bases, with 15 bases lying between them. This CDR3 has 14 residues. CDR1 and CDR2 from the germline V gene are PRHDT and FYEKMQ (reference sequence).

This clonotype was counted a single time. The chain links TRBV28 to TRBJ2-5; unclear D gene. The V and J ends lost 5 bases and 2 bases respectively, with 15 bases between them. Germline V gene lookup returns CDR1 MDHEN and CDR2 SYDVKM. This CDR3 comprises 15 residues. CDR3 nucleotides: TGTGCCAGCAGTGGCGGCTGGGGAAAGCAAGAGACCCAGTACTTC. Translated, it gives CASSGGWGKQETQYF.

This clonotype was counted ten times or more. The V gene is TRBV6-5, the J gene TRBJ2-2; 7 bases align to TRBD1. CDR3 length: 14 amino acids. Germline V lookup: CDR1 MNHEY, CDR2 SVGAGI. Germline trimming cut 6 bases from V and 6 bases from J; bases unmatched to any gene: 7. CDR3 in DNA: TGTGCCAGCAGCCCCTTGCAGGGGGCCGGGGAGCTGTTTTTT. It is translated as CASSPLQGAGELFF.

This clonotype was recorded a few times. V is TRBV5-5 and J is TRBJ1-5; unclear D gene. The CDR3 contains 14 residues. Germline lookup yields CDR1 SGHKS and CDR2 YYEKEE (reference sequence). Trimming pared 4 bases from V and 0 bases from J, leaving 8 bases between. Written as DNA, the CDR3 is TGTGCCAGCAGCCCCGACATTAGCAATCAGCCCCAGCATTTT. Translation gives CASSPDISNQPQHF.

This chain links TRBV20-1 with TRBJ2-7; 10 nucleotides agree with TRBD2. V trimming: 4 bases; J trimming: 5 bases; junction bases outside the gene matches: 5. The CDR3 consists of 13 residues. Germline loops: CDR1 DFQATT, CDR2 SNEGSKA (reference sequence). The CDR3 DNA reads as TGCAGTGCTAAACTAGCGGGAAGCGACGAGCAGTACTTC. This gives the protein CSAKLAGSDEQYF.

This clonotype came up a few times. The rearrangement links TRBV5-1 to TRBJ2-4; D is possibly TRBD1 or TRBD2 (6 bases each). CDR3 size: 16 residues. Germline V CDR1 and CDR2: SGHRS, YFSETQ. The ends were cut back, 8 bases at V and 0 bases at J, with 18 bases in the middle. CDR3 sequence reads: CASSPDSGAAKNIQYF. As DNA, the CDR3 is TGCGCCAGTAGTCCGGATTCGGGGGCAGCCAAAAACATTCAGTACTTC.

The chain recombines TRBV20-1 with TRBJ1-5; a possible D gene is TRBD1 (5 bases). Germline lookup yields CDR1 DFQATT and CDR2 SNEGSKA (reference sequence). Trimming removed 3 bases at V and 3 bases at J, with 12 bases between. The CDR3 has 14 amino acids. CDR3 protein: CSARGDPPNQPQHF. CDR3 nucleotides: TGCAGTGCTAGGGGGGATCCTCCCAATCAGCCCCAGCATTTT.

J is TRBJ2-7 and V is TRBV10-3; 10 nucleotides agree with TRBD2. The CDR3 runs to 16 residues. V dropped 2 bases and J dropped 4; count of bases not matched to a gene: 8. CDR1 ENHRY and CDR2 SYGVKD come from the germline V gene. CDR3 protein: CAISEGISGRIYEQYF. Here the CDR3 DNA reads TGTGCCATCAGTGAGGGGATTAGCGGGAGGATTTACGAGCAGTACTTC.

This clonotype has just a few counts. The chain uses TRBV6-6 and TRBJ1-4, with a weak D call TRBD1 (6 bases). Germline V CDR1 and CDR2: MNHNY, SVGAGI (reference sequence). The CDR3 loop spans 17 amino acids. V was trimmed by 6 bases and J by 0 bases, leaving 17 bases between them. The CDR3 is CASRNHQGKATNEKLFF. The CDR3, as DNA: TGTGCCAGCAGAAACCATCAGGGGAAAGCAACTAATGAAAAACTGTTTTTT.

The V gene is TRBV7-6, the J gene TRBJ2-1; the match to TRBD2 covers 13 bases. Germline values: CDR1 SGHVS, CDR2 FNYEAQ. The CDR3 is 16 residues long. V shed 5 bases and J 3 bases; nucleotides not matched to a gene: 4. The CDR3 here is CASSDGTSGDYNEQFF. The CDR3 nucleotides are TGTGCCAGCAGCGACGGGACTAGCGGGGACTACAATGAGCAGTTCTTC.

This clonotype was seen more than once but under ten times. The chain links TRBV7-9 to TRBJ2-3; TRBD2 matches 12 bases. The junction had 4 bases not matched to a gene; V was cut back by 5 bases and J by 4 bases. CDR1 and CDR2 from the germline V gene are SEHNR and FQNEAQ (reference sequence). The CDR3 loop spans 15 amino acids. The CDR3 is CASSRLAGDADTQYF. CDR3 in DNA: TGTGCCAGCAGCCGACTAGCGGGGGACGCAGATACGCAGTATTTT.